This entry features one T cell receptor (beta chain) sequence. These data belong to a study of T cell repertoires in aging, cancer and after chemotherapy. Study-level background: The full dataset contained 9.1 million or so TCR reads.

TRB rearrangements spanning V, D and J were amplified using mixed TRB-A/B primers. TCRdb re-called the multiplex PCR reads through MiXCR, storing one row per CDR3 protein. The table has around 1,300 distinct CDR3 sequences, just over 20% seen once; the top ten hold under 30%. The template was genomic DNA from peripheral blood, not RNA. From germline, CDR1 is MNHEY and CDR2 SVGAGI. This CDR3 has 12 residues. The V and J ends lost 9 bases and 1 base respectively, with 9 bases between them. This chain connects TRBV6-5 to TRBJ1-1; D not certain. The sequence was collected from a human donor with a solid tumor. The sample consisted of blood. CDR3 nucleotides: TGTGCCAGTAGTATTGGGAACACTGAAGCTTTCTTT. It is translated as CASSIGNTEAFF.